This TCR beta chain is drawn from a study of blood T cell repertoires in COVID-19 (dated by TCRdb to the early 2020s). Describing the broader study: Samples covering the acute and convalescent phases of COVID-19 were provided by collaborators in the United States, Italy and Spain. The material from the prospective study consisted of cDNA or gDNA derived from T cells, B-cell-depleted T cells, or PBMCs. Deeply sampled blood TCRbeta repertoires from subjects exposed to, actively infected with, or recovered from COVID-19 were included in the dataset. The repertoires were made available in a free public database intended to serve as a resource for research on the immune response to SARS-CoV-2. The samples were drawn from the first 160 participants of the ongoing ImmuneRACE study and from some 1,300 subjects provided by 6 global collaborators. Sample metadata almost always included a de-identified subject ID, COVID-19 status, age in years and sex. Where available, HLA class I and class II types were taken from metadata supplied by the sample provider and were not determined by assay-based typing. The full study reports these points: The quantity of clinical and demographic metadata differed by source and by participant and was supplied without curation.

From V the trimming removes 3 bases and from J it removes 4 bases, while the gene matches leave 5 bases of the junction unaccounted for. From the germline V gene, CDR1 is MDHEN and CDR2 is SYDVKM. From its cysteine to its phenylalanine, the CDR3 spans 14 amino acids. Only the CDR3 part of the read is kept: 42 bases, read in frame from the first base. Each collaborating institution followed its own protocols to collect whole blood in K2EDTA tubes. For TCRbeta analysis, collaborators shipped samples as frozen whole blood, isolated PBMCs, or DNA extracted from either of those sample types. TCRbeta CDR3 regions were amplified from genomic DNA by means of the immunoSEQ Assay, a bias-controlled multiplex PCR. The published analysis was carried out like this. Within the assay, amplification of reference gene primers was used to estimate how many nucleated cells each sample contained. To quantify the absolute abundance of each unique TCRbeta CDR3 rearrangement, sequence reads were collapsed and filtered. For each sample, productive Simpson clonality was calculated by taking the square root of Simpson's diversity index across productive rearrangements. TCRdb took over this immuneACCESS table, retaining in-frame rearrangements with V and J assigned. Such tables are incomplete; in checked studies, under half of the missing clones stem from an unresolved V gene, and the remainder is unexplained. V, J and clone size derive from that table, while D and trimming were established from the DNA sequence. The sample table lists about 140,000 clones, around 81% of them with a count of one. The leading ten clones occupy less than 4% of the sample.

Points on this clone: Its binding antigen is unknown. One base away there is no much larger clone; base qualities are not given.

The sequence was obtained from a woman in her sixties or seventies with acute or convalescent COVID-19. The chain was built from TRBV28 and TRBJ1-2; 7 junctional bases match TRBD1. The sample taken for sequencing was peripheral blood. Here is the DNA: TGTGCCAGCAGTTTTTGGACAGGCGGCTATGGCTACACCTTC. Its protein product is CASSFWTGGYGYTF.